The 21 T cell receptor beta chains in this list originate from one sample, sequenced in a study of long-term antiretroviral therapy in people with HIV. Running of the v3.0 immunoSEQ assay took place at survey level. TCRdb keeps only in-frame clones here, not all; method: immunoSEQ multiplex PCR. The sample holds about 30,000 clones, 90% to 95% seen once. Sequences were derived from unsorted PBMCs, sampled about 7.2 years after starting antiretroviral therapy. Source of these receptors: a man in his forties or fifties with HIV.

This rearrangement joins TRBV9 to TRBJ2-7, with 9 bases that match TRBD2. The CDR3 contains 15 residues. Germline loops: CDR1 SGDLS, CDR2 YYNGEE. V gave up 3 bases and J gave up 0 bases; unmatched junction bases: 4. CDR3 in amino acids: CASSASGGPSYEQYF. The CDR3, as DNA: TGTGCCAGCAGCGCGAGCGGGGGGCCCTCCTACGAGCAGTACTTC.

DNA of the CDR3: TGTGCCACCTCACCGGACAGTGCCTATGGCTACACCTTC. Translating gives CATSPDSAYGYTF. This chain connects TRBV10-3 to TRBJ1-2, with D possibly being TRBD1 (6 bases). The CDR3 loop spans 13 amino acids. The ends were cut back, 10 bases at V and 4 bases at J, with 16 bases in the middle. Per germline, CDR1 ENHRY and CDR2 SYGVKD.

The rearrangement joins TRBV9 to TRBJ2-1; the match to TRBD2 covers 13 bases. V trimming: 0 bases; J trimming: 7 bases; junction bases outside the gene matches: 7. The CDR3 is 17 residues long. Germline-derived CDR1 and CDR2 are SGDLS and YYNGEE. The CDR3 here is CASSVEGGGLAGNEQFF. The CDR3 nucleotides are TGTGCCAGCAGCGTAGAAGGAGGGGGACTAGCGGGGAATGAGCAGTTCTTC.

The chain has TRBV19 and TRBJ1-4; 7 bases align to TRBD1. The germline gives CDR1 LNHDA, CDR2 SQIVND (reference sequence). This CDR3 contains 14 residues. V lost 3 bases, J lost 7 bases, and 5 bases stayed unmatched. Here the CDR3 reads CASSITRDSEKLFF. The DNA for the CDR3 is TGTGCCAGTAGTATCACCCGGGACAGTGAAAAACTGTTTTTT.

CDR3 sequence (DNA): TGTGCCTGGAGTGTACAGAGGGGACGGCCGAACACTGAAGCTTTCTTT. This sequence encodes CAWSVQRGRPNTEAFF. This sequence joins TRBV30 and TRBJ1-1, with D maybe TRBD1 (5 bases). The CDR3 has 16 residues. V lost 0 bases and J lost 1, with 15 bases in between. Germline V CDR1 and CDR2: GTSNPN, SVGIG (reference sequence).

The gene calls are TRBV27 and TRBJ2-2, with TRBD2 as a possible D gene (6 bases). With 6 bases removed from V and 3 bases from J, the gap between germline ends came to 11 bases. Germline loops: CDR1 MNHEY, CDR2 SMNVEV (reference sequence). The CDR3 loop spans 14 amino acids. CDR3 nucleotide sequence: TGTGCCAGCAGCCGGGACTCCTACACCGGGGAGCTGTTTTTT. It translates to CASSRDSYTGELFF.

The J gene is TRBJ2-7, the V gene TRBV11-2; 12 bases line up with TRBD2. V lost 4 bases and J lost 0; bases outside the gene matches: 1. Looked up from germline, CDR1 is SGHAT and CDR2 is FQNNGV. CDR3 length equals 15 residues. CDR3 in DNA: TGTGCCAGCAGCTCGACTAGCGGGGGCTCCTACGAGCAGTACTTC. Its translation: CASSSTSGGSYEQYF. Full variable domain (remainder filled in from reference TRBV11-2 and TRBJ2-7): EAGVAQSPRYKIIEKRQSVAFWCNPISGHATLYWYQQILGQGPKLLIQFQNNGVVDDSQLPKDRFSAERLKGVDSTLKIQPAKLEDSAVYLCASSSTSGGSYEQYFGPGTRLTVT.

This clone has only one observation. This sequence joins TRBV4-3 and TRBJ1-4; the D is unclear. The ends were cut back, 0 bases at V and 6 bases at J, with 14 bases in the middle. The CDR3 is 16 residues long. In germline, CDR1 is LGHNA, CDR2 YSLEER. The CDR3 region is CASSQDPYHLDEKLFF. CDR3 in DNA: TGCGCCAGCAGCCAAGATCCTTATCATCTGGATGAAAAACTGTTTTTT.

The rearrangement uses TRBV30 and TRBJ1-1, with D unclear. CDR1 is GTSNPN and CDR2 is SVGIG in the germline V gene (reference sequence). CDR3 length: 12 amino acids. With 4 bases removed from V and 0 bases from J, the gap between germline ends came to 6 bases. CDR3 protein: CAWNIVNTEAFF. The DNA of the CDR3 is TGTGCCTGGAATATCGTGAACACTGAAGCTTTCTTT.

The chain carries TRBV27 and TRBJ1-1; maybe TRBD1 (5 bases). Germline V lookup: CDR1 MNHEY, CDR2 SMNVEV (reference sequence). The V end was cut by 3 bases, the J end by 9 bases, with 14 bases between. The CDR3 loop spans 13 amino acids. The CDR3 region is CASSFSGEGKAFF. In nucleotides, the CDR3 is TGTGCCAGCAGTTTTTCGGGGGAGGGAAAAGCTTTCTTT.

The gene calls are TRBV5-1 and TRBJ2-7, with a tentative D call TRBD2 (6 bases). Deletions cut 2 bases from V and 0 bases from J, with 9 bases between. The CDR3 loop spans 14 amino acids. CDR1 is SGHRS and CDR2 is YFSETQ in the germline V gene. The CDR3 reads CASSFPGSSYEQYF. In nucleotides, the CDR3 is TGCGCCAGCAGCTTTCCCGGGAGCTCCTACGAGCAGTACTTC.

The rearrangement links TRBV5-1 to TRBJ2-3; 12 bases are a match to TRBD1. The length of the CDR3 is 16 residues. The germline V gene encodes CDR1 SGHRS and CDR2 YFSETQ. The V and J ends lost 3 bases and 6 bases, in that order; junction bases with no gene match: 8. CDR3 in DNA: TGCGCCAGCAGCTACTCAGGGACAGGGGGCATGGATACGCAGTATTTT. Its translation is CASSYSGTGGMDTQYF.

The chain couples TRBV5-6 to TRBJ2-1; 9 positions match TRBD1. The ends lost 4 bases at V and 9 bases at J; junction bases unmatched: 8. The V gene's germline CDR1 is SGHDT and CDR2 YYEEEE. The CDR3 contains 14 residues. This CDR3 is CASSGGTGKGEQFF. The DNA of the CDR3 is TGTGCCAGCAGCGGAGGGACAGGGAAGGGTGAGCAGTTCTTC.

This sequence joins TRBV10-2 and TRBJ1-2; possible D gene TRBD1, 5 bases. The CDR3 consists of 14 residues. Trimming removed 2 bases at V and 5 bases at J, with 12 bases between. Looked up from germline, CDR1 is WSHSY and CDR2 is SAAADI. The CDR3 sequence: CASSEKGTGYGYTF. CDR3 in DNA: TGCGCCAGCAGTGAGAAGGGGACGGGTTATGGCTACACCTTC.

This clone was seen just once. V usage is TRBV5-4 and J usage is TRBJ1-2; TRBD1 agrees at 7 bases. The CDR3 length is 16 residues. Trimming took 0 bases from V and 3 from J; bases not matched to a gene: 8. Germline-derived CDR1 and CDR2 are SGHNT and YYREEE (reference sequence). In DNA, the CDR3 is TGTGCCAGCAGCTTGGCCAGGGGGGAGGGTGACTATGGCTACACCTTC. Its protein is CASSLARGEGDYGYTF.

This clone was seen a single time. The chain has TRBV15 and TRBJ2-2; 8 bases are shared with TRBD1. V trimming: 5 bases; J trimming: 4 bases; junction bases outside the gene matches: 6. The CDR3 runs 15 residues. CDR1 is LNHNV, CDR2 YYDKDF, per germline (reference sequence). CDR3 in amino acids: CATSVTGVSTGELFF. The CDR3 DNA sequence: TGTGCCACCAGCGTGACAGGGGTGAGCACCGGGGAGCTGTTTTTT.

The chain has TRBV7-8 and TRBJ2-5, with D possibly being TRBD2 (7 bases). Trimming left V 5 bases short and J 3 bases short, with 22 bases between. Germline V gene data show CDR1 as SGHVS and CDR2 as FQNEAQ. This CDR3 is 17 amino acids long. CDR3 region: CASSLVPGGRGKETQYF. CDR3 nucleotide sequence: TGTGCCAGCAGCCTGGTTCCGGGAGGCAGGGGTAAAGAGACCCAGTACTTC.

The V and J genes are TRBV2 and TRBJ2-2; 7 nucleotides align to TRBD1. The CDR3 contains 12 residues. The V gene's germline CDR1 is SNHLY and CDR2 FYNNEI. J lost 3 bases, V lost 10 bases, and 2 bases had no gene match. The CDR3 DNA reads TGTGCCAAAGGGACAGACACCGGGGAGCTGTTTTTT. It codes for CAKGTDTGELFF.

The rearrangement uses TRBV5-4 and TRBJ1-4; possibly TRBD1 for D (6 bases). Between the trimmed V and J ends, which lost 2 bases and 8 bases, there was a span of 16 bases. Germline assignment: CDR1 SGHNT and CDR2 YYREEE (reference sequence). This CDR3 has 15 amino acids. CDR3 residues: CASSLTGRREEKLFF. The CDR3 nucleotides are TGTGCCAGCAGCTTAACAGGGCGACGTGAGGAAAAACTGTTTTTT.

In its sample, this clone was seen once. The chain employs TRBV6-1 and TRBJ1-1; maybe TRBD1 (6 bases). This CDR3 region has 12 residues. Per the germline V gene, CDR1 is MNHNS and CDR2 is SASEGT. V shed 8 bases and J shed 2 bases, with 9 bases lying between them. CDR3 protein: CASGQLNTEAFF. In DNA, the CDR3 is TGTGCCAGCGGACAGCTAAACACTGAAGCTTTCTTT.

The chain couples TRBV11-2 to TRBJ2-1; possibly TRBD2 for D (5 bases). The germline V and J ends were trimmed by 0 bases and 9 bases, with 18 bases remaining between them. The CDR3 is 16 residues long. Germline lookup yields CDR1 SGHAT and CDR2 FQNNGV. The CDR3 coding sequence is TGTGCCAGCAGCTTAGATTCCACCCAGAGGGTTGGTGAGCAGTTCTTC. Its translation is CASSLDSTQRVGEQFF.